A single sample gave rise to the 16 T cell receptor beta chains below, sequenced in a study of monozygotic twins with cystic fibrosis. Assay used: immunoSEQ multiplex PCR; TCRdb lists only in-frame clones, some missing. The sample contains tens of thousands of clones, just under 85% of which appear only once. The specimen sequenced was blood. The receptors here all came from a girl aged 2 to 10 with cystic fibrosis.

V is TRBV6-1 and J is TRBJ2-5, with unresolved D. CDR1 is MNHNS and CDR2 is SASEGT in the germline V gene. CDR3 length equals 11 residues. Trimming removed 6 bases from V and 5 bases from J, with 7 bases in between. The CDR3 reads CASRVGETQYF. The CDR3 DNA follows: TGTGCCAGCAGAGTTGGTGAGACCCAGTACTTC.

The J gene is TRBJ2-4, the V gene TRBV28, with TRBD2 matching over 16 bases. Germline values: CDR1 MDHEN, CDR2 SYDVKM. The CDR3 extends over 17 amino acids. With V trimmed by 6 bases and J by 9 bases, 11 bases remained unmatched. CDR3: CASRNSGLAGGSAIQYF. DNA for the CDR3: TGTGCCAGCAGGAACTCGGGACTAGCGGGAGGGTCAGCCATTCAGTACTTC. The full variable domain, its missing parts supplied by reference TRBV28 and TRBJ2-4, is DVKVTQSSRYLVKRTGEKVFLECVQDMDHENMFWYRQDPGLGLRLIYFSYDVKMKEKGDIPEGYSVSREKKERFSLILESASTNQTSMYLCASRNSGLAGGSAIQYFGAGTRLSVL.

This chain joins TRBV7-2 and TRBJ1-5, with D uncertain. The germline V gene encodes CDR1 SGHTA and CDR2 FQGNSA. Trimming took off 1 base at V and 2 bases at J, with 6 bases between the two ends. This CDR3 has 14 amino acids. The CDR3 spells CASSLVAGNQPQHF. The CDR3 nucleotides read TGTGCCAGCAGCTTAGTGGCCGGCAATCAGCCCCAGCATTTT. Using reference TRBV7-2 and TRBJ1-5 for the parts outside the CDR3, the full variable domain is GAGVSQSPSNKVTEKGKDVELRCDPISGHTALYWYRQSLGQGLEFLIYFQGNSAPDKSGLPSDRFSAERTGGSVSTLTIQRTQQEDSAVYLCASSLVAGNQPQHFGDGTRLSIL.

The rearrangement uses TRBV9 and TRBJ2-7; 10 nucleotides align to TRBD1. The trim removed 4 bases at V and 3 bases at J, leaving 7 bases unmatched. The CDR3 length is 15 residues. Per germline, CDR1 SGDLS and CDR2 YYNGEE. The CDR3 DNA reads as TGTGCCAGCAGCCTCGGACAGGGGGACATCTACGAGCAGTACTTC. Amino acid sequence: CASSLGQGDIYEQYF.

The CDR3 protein is CASSPRGTFYSNQPQHF. CDR3 DNA sequence: TGTGCCAGCAGCCCGCGGGGAACATTTTATAGCAATCAGCCCCAGCATTTT. The chain links TRBV27 to TRBJ1-5; no definite D call. This CDR3 comprises 17 residues. V was shortened by 6 bases and J by 0 bases, with 18 bases between the two germline ends. The germline V gene encodes CDR1 MNHEY and CDR2 SMNVEV (reference sequence).

This clone was recorded once. The chain couples TRBV7-9 to TRBJ1-1; D gene ambiguous. This CDR3 has 13 residues. Germline V CDR1 and CDR2: SEHNR, FQNEAQ (reference sequence). Trimming took 4 bases from V and 4 from J, leaving 10 bases between them. The CDR3 DNA is TGTGCCAGCAGCTCTACGGGAGTCACTGAAGCTTTCTTT. Translating gives CASSSTGVTEAFF.

In this sample, this clone turned up once. V and J are TRBV10-3 and TRBJ2-7; 8 bases fit TRBD1. V dropped 3 bases and J dropped 3; count of bases not matched to a gene: 4. The CDR3 runs to 14 residues. In germline, CDR1 is ENHRY, CDR2 SYGVKD. The DNA for the CDR3 is TGTGCCATCAGTGATGGAGACAGGGGCTACGAGCAGTACTTC. As protein: CAISDGDRGYEQYF.

This clone was detected once. This chain connects TRBV11-2 to TRBJ2-2; 7 bases agree with TRBD1. V was clipped by 5 bases and J by 4 bases; unmatched bases: 7. The CDR3 loop spans 15 amino acids. The germline CDR1 and CDR2 sequences are SGHAT and FQNNGV. The CDR3 nucleotides are TGTGCCAGCAGCCCAGACAGGGTTAGCACCGGGGAGCTGTTTTTT. This gives the protein CASSPDRVSTGELFF.

The chain is built from TRBV29-1 and TRBJ2-7; the match to TRBD1 covers 10 bases. CDR1 is SQVTM, CDR2 ANQGSEA, per germline. The junction had 10 bases not matched to a gene; V was cut back by 8 bases and J by 3 bases. CDR3 length equals 14 residues. The CDR3 region is CSTTSGTGDYEQYF. The CDR3 nucleotides read TGCAGCACAACCTCCGGGACAGGGGACTACGAGCAGTACTTC.

V usage is TRBV7-2 and J usage is TRBJ2-3; D might be TRBD2 (6 bases). This CDR3 comprises 15 residues. V was trimmed by 3 bases and J by 3 bases, leaving 13 bases between them. Germline V gene sequence: CDR1 SGHTA, CDR2 FQGNSA. In DNA form, the CDR3 reads TGTGCCAGCAGCTTCGGGCAGGCGGGGACAGATACGCAGTATTTT. Its protein is CASSFGQAGTDTQYF. The variable domain in full, completed from reference TRBV7-2 and TRBJ2-3, reads GAGVSQSPSNKVTEKGKDVELRCDPISGHTALYWYRQSLGQGLEFLIYFQGNSAPDKSGLPSDRFSAERTGGSVSTLTIQRTQQEDSAVYLCASSFGQAGTDTQYFGPGTRLTVL.

This chain links TRBV29-1 with TRBJ2-1; 7 bases align to TRBD2. The CDR3 covers 18 residues. CDR1 and CDR2 (germline): SQVTM, ANQGSEA. V lost 0 bases to trimming and J lost 2 bases; unmatched junction nucleotides: 13. CDR3 nucleotides: TGCAGCGTTGAAGACGGGGCGGGAGTAACTCCTCCCTACAATGAGCAGTTCTTC. Protein sequence: CSVEDGAGVTPPYNEQFF.

V usage is TRBV20-1 and J usage is TRBJ1-1; no firm D call. Germline-derived CDR1 and CDR2 are DFQATT and SNEGSKA (reference sequence). V shed 2 bases and J shed 9 bases, with 10 bases lying between them. This CDR3 has 11 amino acids. CDR3 DNA sequence: TGCAGTGCTAGATCCAGTATTAAAGCTTTCTTT. Encoded protein: CSARSSIKAFF.

The chain combines TRBV5-1 with TRBJ1-5; 11 positions match TRBD1. J lost 6 bases, V lost 4 bases, and 6 bases had no gene match. Germline V gene data show CDR1 as SGHRS and CDR2 as YFSETQ. CDR3 length: 15 amino acids. Here the CDR3 DNA reads TGCGCCAGCAGCCCGGGACAGGGGGGATCTCAGCCCCAGCATTTT. It is translated as CASSPGQGGSQPQHF.

This chain joins TRBV5-6 and TRBJ2-3; tentatively, D is TRBD1 (6 bases). The CDR3 loop spans 15 amino acids. Trimming took 4 bases from V and 0 from J, leaving 12 bases between them. The germline gives CDR1 SGHDT, CDR2 YYEEEE. For the CDR3, the DNA is TGTGCCAGCAGCCCCTGGACAGCGAGCACAGATACGCAGTATTTT. This gives the protein CASSPWTASTDTQYF.

The V call is TRBV5-1, the J call TRBJ2-7, with D tentatively TRBD1 (6 bases). V lost 4 bases to trimming and J lost 2 bases, with 10 bases between them. CDR1 is SGHRS, CDR2 YFSETQ, per germline. The CDR3 loop spans 13 amino acids. In DNA, the CDR3 is TGCGCCAGCAGCCAACAGGGTCCCTACGAGCAGTACTTC. As protein: CASSQQGPYEQYF.

This clone was seen only once. The rearrangement links TRBV18 to TRBJ1-3; 8 positions match TRBD1. This CDR3 is built from 16 residues. CDR1 is KGHSH and CDR2 is LQKENI in the germline V gene. The V and J ends lost 4 bases and 0 bases, in that order; junction bases with no gene match: 5. CDR3 loop: CASSLGQGISGNTIYF. The DNA of the CDR3 is TGTGCCAGCTCACTCGGACAGGGAATCTCTGGAAACACCATATATTTT. Combining the CDR3 with reference TRBV18 and TRBJ1-3 gives the whole variable domain NAGVMQNPRHLVRRRGQEARLRCSPMKGHSHVYWYRQLPEEGLKFMVYLQKENIIDESGMPKERFSAEFPKEGPSILRIQQVVRGDSAAYFCASSLGQGISGNTIYFGEGSWLTVV.